This T cell receptor (beta chain) was recorded in a study of spatial heterogeneity in lung cancer. Documented time point: sample taken at primary tumor resection. The study sequenced unsorted whole RNA from tumor, nontumor lung or frozen PBMC. The CDR3 length is 17 residues. V shed 5 bases and J 4 bases; nucleotides not matched to a gene: 14. In germline, CDR1 is MNHEY, CDR2 SVGAGI. TCRdb called the 5' RACE reads again in MiXCR, with one record for every CDR3 protein. Of about 2,800 distinct CDR3 sequences listed, 10% to 11% are singletons. Study results and limitations: Tumor mutation counts were tracked by expanded intratumoral alpha and beta TCR counts.

This clonotype rates as medium-sized. Its matching antigen is unknown. The library was designed around alpha chains, so this beta chain is a stray read whose abundance carries little weight. The chain has TRBV6-5 and TRBJ1-3; 7 bases align to TRBD1. This clonotype was sampled from a male donor with early-stage non-small cell lung cancer. The input for sequencing was lung tumor tissue, taken at surgery. In DNA form, the CDR3 reads TGTGCCAGCAGTCACAGGCCGGGGACAGCTATCGGAAACACCATATATTTT. It encodes CASSHRPGTAIGNTIYF.